Below, one TCR beta chain is given with its context. Per the original data handling: How many nucleated cells were present was estimated from reference gene primer amplification. The table came from immunoSEQ multiplex PCR; TCRdb's copy has only in-frame clones and leaves some out. The DNA was the basis for D and trimming; V, J and clone size are from that table. The data contain some 330,000 clones, 85% to 90% of them singletons. The data are from a study of blood T cell repertoires in COVID-19. From germline, CDR1 is SGHTA and CDR2 FQGNSA. Trimming cost V 5 bases and J 15 bases; bases outside gene matches: 8. The CDR3 sequence is 13 residues long.

Sequenced input: peripheral blood. This TCR came from a woman in her forties or fifties with active or convalescent COVID-19. The rearrangement joins TRBV7-2 to TRBJ1-6, with 9 bases lining up with TRBD1. CDR3 sequence: CASSLPGQGNLHF. CDR3 nucleotide sequence: TGTGCCAGCAGCCTTCCGGGACAGGGAAACCTCCACTTT. The full variable domain, completed using reference TRBV7-2 and TRBJ1-6, is GAGVSQSPSNKVTEKGKDVELRCDPISGHTALYWYRQSLGQGLEFLIYFQGNSAPDKSGLPSDRFSAERTGGSVSTLTIQRTQQEDSAVYLCASSLPGQGNLHFGNGTRLTVT.